Each of the 26 T cell receptor beta chains below was sequenced from the same sample in a study of T cells in Graves' hyperthyroidism and ophthalmopathy. There were TCR beta CDR3 regions amplified from RNA transcripts. HTBI primers were employed in a first-round RT-PCR of the TCR CDR3. TCRdb re-called the multiplex PCR reads with MiXCR, one entry per CDR3 protein. The table shows 300,000 to 450,000 distinct CDR3 sequences, with under 15% occurring only once. Specimen: blood. The receptors here all came from a woman in her twenties or thirties with Graves' hyperthyroidism.

V is TRBV29-1 and J is TRBJ2-3; a weak D match, TRBD2 (5 bases). The CDR3 covers 13 residues. Trimming left V 6 bases short and J 2 bases short, with 12 bases between. The germline V gene has CDR1 SQVTM and CDR2 ANQGSEA. The CDR3 reads CSVFREDTDTQYF. The CDR3 region has the DNA TGCAGCGTGTTCCGGGAAGACACAGATACGCAGTATTTT.

This clonotype was seen a few times. Since a much larger clone is just one base distant, this may be a read error. The chain carries TRBV20-1 and TRBJ1-5, with a weak D call TRBD1 (6 bases). CDR1 is DFQATT and CDR2 is SNEGSKA in the germline V gene (reference sequence). Deletions cut 1 base from V and 3 bases from J, with 10 bases between. The CDR3 spans 14 residues. The CDR3 DNA is TGCAGTGCTAGAGCCCAGGGGTTCAATCAGCCCCAGCATTTT. Protein sequence: CSARAQGFNQPQHF.

This clonotype was observed at least ten times. The J gene is TRBJ2-5, the V gene TRBV7-9; D not certain. This CDR3 spans 14 amino acids. Trimming removed 2 bases from V and 5 bases from J, with 12 bases in between. The germline V gene encodes CDR1 SEHNR and CDR2 FQNEAQ (reference sequence). The CDR3 loop is CASSLRSRSETQYF. In nucleotides, the CDR3 is TGTGCCAGCAGCTTAAGGTCTAGAAGCGAGACCCAGTACTTC.

This clonotype was seen at least ten times. The CDR3, as DNA: TGTGCCAGCAGACAGGGGAAGTTTAGGGGTCAGCCCCAGCATTTT. Amino acids: CASRQGKFRGQPQHF. The chain recombines TRBV28 with TRBJ1-5, with 7 bases aligning to TRBD1. The germline gives CDR1 MDHEN, CDR2 SYDVKM. The trim removed 6 bases at V and 6 bases at J, leaving 11 bases unmatched. The CDR3 extends over 15 amino acids. The full variable domain, completed using reference TRBV28 and TRBJ1-5, is DVKVTQSSRYLVKRTGEKVFLECVQDMDHENMFWYRQDPGLGLRLIYFSYDVKMKEKGDIPEGYSVSREKKERFSLILESASTNQTSMYLCASRQGKFRGQPQHFGDGTRLSIL.

This clonotype was observed many times. This chain joins TRBV6-1 and TRBJ2-7, with D unclear. The germline V gene has CDR1 MNHNS and CDR2 SASEGT. There are 13 residues in the CDR3. The germline V and J ends were trimmed by 1 base and 2 bases, with 6 bases remaining between them. In DNA form, the CDR3 reads TGTGCCAGCAGTGAAGACGAGCCCTACGAGCAGTACTTC. Translating it yields CASSEDEPYEQYF.

This clonotype was detected only a few times. The chain carries TRBV11-2 and TRBJ1-2; D is unclear. The CDR3 runs 17 residues. Germline V gives CDR1 SGHAT, CDR2 FQNNGV. The germline V and J ends were trimmed by 5 bases and 6 bases, with 25 bases remaining between them. The CDR3 DNA follows: TGTGCCAGCAGCGACGATAGGCGGGCACCCCCGGCCAATGGCTACACCTTC. Translation gives CASSDDRRAPPANGYTF.

This clonotype was observed a few times. The chain uses TRBV4-1 and TRBJ1-1, with D hard to call. The V gene's germline CDR1 is MGHRA and CDR2 YSYEKL. V dropped 1 base and J dropped 0 bases, with 12 bases sitting between them. The CDR3 has 16 amino acids. The chain's CDR3 is CASSQGHSKVNTEAFF. CDR3 sequence (DNA): TGCGCCAGCAGCCAAGGCCACAGTAAAGTGAACACTGAAGCTTTCTTT.

This rearrangement joins TRBV20-1 to TRBJ1-5, with D tentatively TRBD1 (5 bases). CDR3 length: 14 amino acids. Trimming took off 1 base at V and 3 bases at J, with 10 bases between the two ends. Germline V gene lookup returns CDR1 DFQATT and CDR2 SNEGSKA (reference sequence). CDR3 bases: TGCAGTGCTAGAGCTGGGGCCAACAATCAGCCCCAGCATTTT. Translating gives CSARAGANNQPQHF.

The rearrangement links TRBV6-5 to TRBJ2-2, with 7 bases that match TRBD1. CDR1 MNHEY and CDR2 SVGAGI come from the germline V gene. The V segment lost 0 bases and the J segment 10 bases; nucleotides outside the gene matches: 5. The CDR3 has 14 amino acids. The CDR3 here is CASSYSTGPEELFF. DNA of the CDR3: TGTGCCAGCAGTTACTCGACAGGGCCCGAGGAGCTGTTTTTT.

This clonotype came up many times. The chain joins TRBV6-1 to TRBJ1-1; weak D call: TRBD1 (6 bases). From germline, CDR1 is MNHNS and CDR2 SASEGT. This CDR3 has 13 residues. V lost 10 bases and J 5 bases, leaving 17 bases between the germline ends. This chain's CDR3 is CANRPGAVTEAFF. For the CDR3, the DNA is TGTGCCAACCGGCCGGGGGCGGTAACTGAAGCTTTCTTT.

This clonotype was seen repeatedly, ten times or more. The chain carries TRBV27 and TRBJ2-1; D possibly matches TRBD1 or TRBD2 (5 bases each). The germline CDR1 and CDR2 sequences are MNHEY and SMNVEV (reference sequence). With 6 bases removed from V and 0 bases from J, the gap between germline ends came to 15 bases. The length of the CDR3 is 16 residues. This CDR3 reads CASRQGRPDSYNEQFF. In nucleotides, the CDR3 is TGTGCCAGCAGGCAGGGACGACCAGACTCCTACAATGAGCAGTTCTTC.

The V and J genes are TRBV5-1 and TRBJ2-3, with 9 bases fitting TRBD1. The CDR3 is made up of 17 amino acids. Unmatched junction bases numbered 10, after V lost 0 bases and J lost 5 bases. Looked up from germline, CDR1 is SGHRS and CDR2 is YFSETQ. CDR3 DNA: TGCGCCAGCAGCTTGGAGTTATCCGGGACAGGGCAAGATACGCAGTATTTT. Translation gives CASSLELSGTGQDTQYF.

Many counts were recorded for this clonotype. The CDR3 loop is CASSSRPSNEQFF. The CDR3 DNA is TGCGCCAGCAGCTCCAGGCCTAGTAATGAGCAGTTCTTC. V is TRBV5-1 and J is TRBJ2-1; D not resolved. This CDR3 is 13 amino acids long. V was clipped by 3 bases and J by 7 bases, with 11 bases between them. Per the germline V gene, CDR1 is SGHRS and CDR2 is YFSETQ.

The table lists this clonotype with a count of one. This sequence joins TRBV9 and TRBJ2-3; no clear D. Trimming removed 2 bases at V and 2 bases at J, with 9 bases between. The CDR3 is 14 residues long. The germline CDR1 and CDR2 sequences are SGDLS and YYNGEE. CDR3 DNA: TGTGCCAGCAGCGTGGGGTTCTCCACAGATACGCAGTATTTT. Amino acid sequence: CASSVGFSTDTQYF.

This clonotype was picked up many times. The chain employs TRBV12-3 or TRBV12-4 and TRBJ2-1, with D maybe TRBD2 (6 bases). This CDR3 has 14 amino acids. V was trimmed by 9 bases and J by 3 bases, leaving 15 bases between them. CDR3: CARGGKAGYNEQFF. The DNA for the CDR3 is TGTGCCAGGGGGGGAAAGGCGGGCTACAATGAGCAGTTCTTC.

This clonotype was found a few times. The chain combines TRBV18 with TRBJ1-1; D perhaps matches TRBD1 (5 bases). The germline V gene encodes CDR1 KGHSH and CDR2 LQKENI. The CDR3 consists of 16 residues. V lost 2 bases, J lost 4 bases, and 17 bases lay in between. The CDR3 DNA follows: TGTGCCAGCTCACCAGCCAGGGCGGGGGTTAGCACTGAAGCTTTCTTT. Its protein product is CASSPARAGVSTEAFF.

In this sample, this clonotype turned up many times. The chain employs TRBV11-3 and TRBJ1-2, with D perhaps TRBD1 (6 bases). CDR1 is SGHNT, CDR2 YENEEA, per germline. V lost 5 bases and J lost 4, with 17 bases in between. The CDR3 runs to 15 residues. The CDR3 sequence: CASSLGGGSAYGYTF. The CDR3 DNA reads TGTGCCAGCAGCCTAGGGGGGGGCTCCGCCTATGGCTACACCTTC. Drawing the rest from reference TRBV11-3 and TRBJ1-2, the complete variable domain is EAGVVQSPRYKIIEKKQPVAFWCNPISGHNTLYWYLQNLGQGPELLIRYENEEAVDDSQLPKDRFSAERLKGVDSTLKIQPAELGDSAVYLCASSLGGGSAYGYTFGSGTRLTVV.

In this sample, this clonotype turned up many times. V gene TRBV20-1 combines with J gene TRBJ2-3, with TRBD2 matching 8 bases. Losses at the gene ends were 6 bases for V and 6 bases for J; bases not matched to a gene: 14. In germline, CDR1 is DFQATT, CDR2 SNEGSKA (reference sequence). The CDR3 sequence is 15 residues long. The CDR3 loop reads CSAPRSREVTDTQYF. The CDR3 nucleotides are TGCAGTGCGCCCCGCTCGCGGGAGGTTACCGATACGCAGTATTTT.

The chain employs TRBV19 and TRBJ2-3; the match to TRBD1 covers 9 bases. Germline V gives CDR1 LNHDA, CDR2 SQIVND (reference sequence). Trimming took 3 bases from V and 7 from J; bases not matched to a gene: 8. The CDR3 totals 15 residues. The CDR3 DNA is TGTGCCAGTAGTATCAACGCCGGGACAGGGAATACGCAGTATTTT. Amino acids: CASSINAGTGNTQYF.

This clonotype was counted at least ten times. This chain joins TRBV12-3 or TRBV12-4 and TRBJ2-1, with TRBD2 identical over 10 bases. The CDR3 totals 15 residues. J lost 9 bases, V lost 7 bases, and 12 bases had no gene match. CDR3 DNA: TGTGCCAGCAAGGGCGCGGGACTAGCGAAAATTGAGCAGTTCTTC. This gives the protein CASKGAGLAKIEQFF.

In its sample, this clonotype was seen many times. The J gene is TRBJ1-1, the V gene TRBV9; D not resolved. This CDR3 is built from 14 residues. CDR1 and CDR2 (germline): SGDLS, YYNGEE. V dropped 0 bases and J dropped 1 base, with 7 bases sitting between them. The CDR3 DNA reads TGTGCCAGCAGCGTAGGGCCGGGGAACACTGAAGCTTTCTTT. Translation gives CASSVGPGNTEAFF. Filled out from reference TRBV9 and TRBJ1-1, the complete variable domain reads DSGVTQTPKHLITATGQRVTLRCSPRSGDLSVYWYQQSLDQGLQFLIQYYNGEERAKGNILERFSAQQFPDLHSELNLSSLELGDSALYFCASSVGPGNTEAFFGQGTRLTVV.

This clonotype was detected ten times or more. V is TRBV6-5 and J is TRBJ2-5, with a tentative D call TRBD2 (5 bases). The germline V gene has CDR1 MNHEY and CDR2 SVGAGI. The ends were cut back, 1 base at V and 5 bases at J, with 8 bases in the middle. CDR3 length: 13 amino acids. CDR3 amino acids: CASSYFGGETQYF. CDR3 DNA sequence: TGTGCCAGCAGTTACTTCGGCGGGGAGACCCAGTACTTC.

The CDR3 loop is CASSQDRQGFSAQHF. The CDR3 region has the DNA TGCGCCAGCAGCCAAGATAGACAGGGGTTTTCAGCCCAGCATTTT. The gene calls are TRBV4-1 and TRBJ1-5; TRBD1 matches at 8 bases. The CDR3 extends over 15 amino acids. Germline CDR1 and CDR2: MGHRA and YSYEKL. Germline trimming cut 0 bases from V and 11 bases from J; bases unmatched to any gene: 9.

This clonotype was seen at least ten times. The chain couples TRBV20-1 to TRBJ1-1; possibly TRBD1 for D (5 bases). The CDR3 totals 12 residues. V lost 6 bases, J lost 5 bases, and 13 bases lay in between. In germline, CDR1 is DFQATT, CDR2 SNEGSKA (reference sequence). The CDR3 is CSAPDGGTEAFF. CDR3 nucleotide sequence: TGCAGTGCCCCAGATGGGGGGACTGAAGCTTTCTTT.

This clonotype has more than one count but fewer than ten. The chain is built from TRBV6-2 or TRBV6-3 and TRBJ2-4; TRBD2 might be the D (6 bases). The CDR3 runs 12 residues. V was cut by 6 bases and J by 6 bases, with 9 bases left in between. Germline lookup yields CDR1 MNHEY and CDR2 SVGEGT. CDR3 in amino acids: CASRGGRNIQYF. CDR3 nucleotides: TGTGCCAGCAGGGGGGGACGAAACATTCAGTACTTC.

This clonotype was seen a handful of times. The chain carries TRBV27 and TRBJ2-7; 11 bases match TRBD2. Trimming took 6 bases from V and 1 from J; bases not matched to a gene: 8. CDR3 length: 16 amino acids. In germline, CDR1 is MNHEY, CDR2 SMNVEV (reference sequence). The CDR3 loop reads CASSSNSGGVSYEQYF. In nucleotides, the CDR3 is TGTGCCAGCAGCTCAAATAGCGGGGGGGTGTCCTACGAGCAGTACTTC.